This entry lists 28 T cell receptor beta chains sequenced from one sample in a study of beta chain features in type 1 diabetes. As every portion of the isolated RNA was reverse transcribed, the sequencing read expressed TCRB transcripts. Method: immunoSEQ multiplex PCR; TCRdb's copy keeps in-frame clones and lacks some. Here the sample spans 360,000 or so clones, around a fifth being singletons. The sample taken for sequencing was naive CD4+ T cells from blood. The receptors here all came from a woman under 30 in good health.

The chain couples TRBV5-1 to TRBJ1-1; 7 bases line up with TRBD1. Per the germline V gene, CDR1 is SGHRS and CDR2 is YFSETQ. There are 16 residues in the CDR3. V lost 4 bases, J lost 0 bases, and 9 bases stayed unmatched. CDR3 nucleotide sequence: TGCGCCAGCAGCCCGAAGACAGGGCTGGTGAACACTGAAGCTTTCTTT. Translation: CASSPKTGLVNTEAFF.

The rearrangement uses TRBV7-2 and TRBJ2-1, with 11 bases matching TRBD2. The CDR3 consists of 15 residues. The germline V gene encodes CDR1 SGHTA and CDR2 FQGNSA. With 1 base clipped from V and 11 bases from J, the junction kept 7 bases outside the gene matches. This CDR3 is CASSLDSGRARKQFF. The CDR3 DNA reads as TGTGCCAGCAGCTTAGATAGCGGGAGGGCCAGAAAGCAGTTCTTC.

The sample holds a few counts of this clone. The chain carries TRBV19 and TRBJ1-5; D unresolved. The length of the CDR3 is 16 residues. Germline CDR1 and CDR2: LNHDA and SQIVND (reference sequence). Trimming pared 8 bases from V and 5 bases from J, leaving 22 bases between. CDR3 loop: CASALSGVGVYQPQHF. Here the CDR3 DNA reads TGTGCCAGTGCACTATCGGGAGTTGGGGTATATCAGCCCCAGCATTTT.

The chain carries TRBV5-1 and TRBJ2-7; TRBD1 matches at 10 bases. Germline V gene lookup returns CDR1 SGHRS and CDR2 YFSETQ. With 3 bases clipped from V and 3 bases from J, the junction kept 3 bases outside the gene matches. The CDR3 consists of 14 residues. The CDR3 reads CASSSDRGNYEQYF. CDR3 DNA: TGCGCCAGCAGCTCGGACAGGGGGAACTACGAGCAGTACTTC.

CDR3 bases: TGTGCCAGCAGCGATTCAAGCCAGGGACATGAAGCTTTCTTT. Amino acid sequence: CASSDSSQGHEAFF. This rearrangement joins TRBV9 to TRBJ1-1; D might be TRBD1 (6 bases). This CDR3 has 14 residues. Trimming pared 3 bases from V and 7 bases from J, leaving 16 bases between. The germline CDR1 and CDR2 sequences are SGDLS and YYNGEE.

This chain joins TRBV19 and TRBJ2-7, with 8 bases that match TRBD2. The CDR3 extends over 14 amino acids. Germline CDR1 and CDR2: LNHDA and SQIVND (reference sequence). Losses at the gene ends were 6 bases for V and 1 base for J; bases not matched to a gene: 5. CDR3 sequence reads: CASRVAGPSYEQYF. CDR3 nucleotides: TGTGCCAGTAGGGTAGCGGGACCTTCCTACGAGCAGTACTTC.

This chain joins TRBV18 and TRBJ2-3; D ambiguous. The CDR3 contains 11 residues. The V and J ends lost 6 bases and 6 bases respectively, with 7 bases between them. Per germline, CDR1 KGHSH and CDR2 LQKENI. CDR3 amino acids: CASSTPDTQYF. In DNA, the CDR3 is TGTGCCAGCTCGACACCGGATACGCAGTATTTT.

The chain combines TRBV2 with TRBJ1-6; the match to TRBD1 covers 9 bases. V lost 10 bases, J lost 8 bases, and 6 bases stayed unmatched. Germline V lookup: CDR1 SNHLY, CDR2 FYNNEI. This CDR3 is built from 13 residues. The CDR3 reads CATHRGRDSPLHF. DNA of the CDR3: TGTGCCACCCACAGGGGGCGGGATTCACCCCTCCACTTT.

V and J are TRBV5-6 and TRBJ2-1; 8 bases are shared with TRBD1. Germline trimming cut 0 bases from V and 7 bases from J; bases unmatched to any gene: 6. The CDR3 runs 15 residues. CDR1 and CDR2 (germline): SGHDT, YYEEEE. The CDR3 DNA follows: TGTGCCAGCAGCTTGGGCAGGGGGCGGTTGAATGAGCAGTTCTTC. Amino acid sequence: CASSLGRGRLNEQFF.

Comments on this clone: One junction end disagrees with the germline gene, perhaps due to a read error. This chain connects TRBV4-1 to TRBJ2-7; tentatively, D is TRBD2 (6 bases). Per germline, CDR1 MGHRA and CDR2 YSYEKL. There are 16 residues in the CDR3. The CDR3: CASSQVLTGVPYEQYF. The DNA for the CDR3 is TGCGCCAGCAGCCAAGTTCTTACGGGGGTCCCCTATGAGCAGTACTTC.

The chain couples TRBV30 to TRBJ2-1, with D hard to call. The CDR3 is 13 residues long. Trimming stripped 2 bases from V and 8 bases from J, with 13 bases between. Germline V gives CDR1 GTSNPN, CDR2 SVGIG (reference sequence). In DNA, the CDR3 is TGTGCCTGGAGTCGGGTAGCTGAGGATGAGCAGTTCTTC. It translates to CAWSRVAEDEQFF.

This clone was detected a few times. The chain's CDR3 is CASSFGTGNEQYF. The CDR3 DNA sequence: TGTGCCAGCAGCTTCGGGACAGGGAACGAGCAGTACTTC. This chain joins TRBV11-2 and TRBJ2-7, with TRBD1 matching over 9 bases. V shed 3 bases and J 5 bases; nucleotides not matched to a gene: 2. Germline V lookup: CDR1 SGHAT, CDR2 FQNNGV. The CDR3 contains 13 residues.

This clone has more than one count but fewer than ten. The chain has TRBV7-6 and TRBJ2-2; 12 nucleotides match TRBD2. This CDR3 region has 16 residues. The germline gives CDR1 SGHVS, CDR2 FNYEAQ. V shed 6 bases and J 6 bases; nucleotides not matched to a gene: 8. CDR3: CASRPPGTSGSGELFF. The CDR3 bases are TGTGCCAGCAGGCCCCCCGGGACTAGCGGGTCCGGGGAGCTGTTTTTT.

The chain is built from TRBV7-9 and TRBJ2-7; 13 positions match TRBD2. Looked up from germline, CDR1 is SEHNR and CDR2 is FQNEAQ (reference sequence). V shed 5 bases and J 5 bases; nucleotides not matched to a gene: 9. The CDR3 length is 16 residues. CDR3 in amino acids: CASSLRLAGGLDEQYF. CDR3 DNA: TGTGCCAGCAGCCTTCGACTAGCGGGAGGTCTAGACGAGCAGTACTTC.

The V call is TRBV2, the J call TRBJ1-2, with 9 positions matching TRBD1. Losses at the gene ends were 0 bases for V and 5 bases for J; bases not matched to a gene: 4. CDR1 is SNHLY, CDR2 FYNNEI, per germline. This CDR3 spans 15 amino acids. CDR3 in amino acids: CASSEATGGTYGYTF. In nucleotides, the CDR3 is TGTGCCAGCAGTGAAGCAACAGGGGGCACATATGGCTACACCTTC.

Here the CDR3 reads CASSATGAGANVLTF. CDR3 bases: TGTGCCAGCAGCGCCACAGGGGCTGGGGCCAACGTCCTGACTTTC. V is TRBV5-8 and J is TRBJ2-6; 7 nucleotides agree with TRBD1. V trimming: 4 bases; J trimming: 2 bases; junction bases outside the gene matches: 3. The CDR3 is 15 amino acids. The germline V gene encodes CDR1 SGHTS and CDR2 YDEGEE.

This clone was detected only a few times. This chain uses TRBV29-1 with TRBJ2-5; D uncertain. The CDR3 consists of 10 residues. Per the germline V gene, CDR1 is SQVTM and CDR2 is ANQGSEA. The V end lost 5 bases, the J end lost 5 bases, and 6 bases lay between the germline ends. CDR3 in DNA: TGCAGCGTTCTGCGGGAGACCCAGTACTTC. It specifies CSVLRETQYF.

The V gene is TRBV6-6, the J gene TRBJ2-1; TRBD2 aligns across 9 bases. V shed 5 bases and J 12 bases; nucleotides not matched to a gene: 5. This CDR3 has 12 amino acids. Germline V lookup: CDR1 MNHNY, CDR2 SVGAGI (reference sequence). The CDR3 protein is CASSPRREGQFF. The CDR3 coding sequence is TGTGCCAGCAGTCCGCGGCGGGAGGGGCAGTTCTTC.

The chain has TRBV7-8 and TRBJ2-1, with D unresolved. Germline V gives CDR1 SGHVS, CDR2 FQNEAQ. The CDR3 sequence is 15 residues long. Trimming stripped 2 bases from V and 1 base from J, with 9 bases between. The CDR3 DNA follows: TGTGCCAGCAGCTTATTGGCTAGTTCCTACAATGAGCAGTTCTTC. This encodes CASSLLASSYNEQFF.

This clone came up a few times. The chain links TRBV4-2 to TRBJ1-6; D is uncertain. In germline, CDR1 is LGHNA, CDR2 YNFKEQ. The ends were cut back, 4 bases at V and 0 bases at J, with 13 bases in the middle. This CDR3 comprises 17 residues. DNA for the CDR3: TGTGCCAGCAGCCCCCGGCAGGCGTACTCCTATAATTCACCCCTCCACTTT. It is translated as CASSPRQAYSYNSPLHF.

This clone was recorded a few times. The chain uses TRBV19 and TRBJ1-2; 8 nucleotides match TRBD1. V was clipped by 5 bases and J by 2 bases; unmatched bases: 4. CDR3 length: 14 residues. Germline V gives CDR1 LNHDA, CDR2 SQIVND (reference sequence). CDR3 loop: CASSVRTGNYGYTF. For the CDR3, the DNA is TGTGCCAGTAGTGTTCGGACAGGGAACTATGGCTACACCTTC.

This rearrangement joins TRBV7-8 to TRBJ2-2; D is unresolved. V was clipped by 5 bases and J by 8 bases, with 12 bases between them. Germline assignment: CDR1 SGHVS and CDR2 FQNEAQ. CDR3 length: 13 residues. The CDR3 sequence: CASSPGPTGELFF. The CDR3 DNA reads as TGTGCCAGCAGCCCTGGGCCCACTGGGGAGCTGTTTTTT.

The rearrangement joins TRBV9 to TRBJ2-2, with 8 positions matching TRBD2. J was trimmed by 4 bases and V by 4 bases; bases with no gene match: 9. From germline, CDR1 is SGDLS and CDR2 YYNGEE. The CDR3 has 16 residues. The CDR3 here is CASSTPAGVGTGELFF. CDR3 nucleotides: TGTGCCAGCAGCACCCCAGCGGGGGTGGGCACCGGGGAGCTGTTTTTT. Together with reference TRBV9 and TRBJ2-2, the CDR3 gives the full variable domain: DSGVTQTPKHLITATGQRVTLRCSPRSGDLSVYWYQQSLDQGLQFLIQYYNGEERAKGNILERFSAQQFPDLHSELNLSSLELGDSALYFCASSTPAGVGTGELFFGEGSRLTVL.

Concerning this clone itself: The sample has other DNA sequences that encode this CDR3 too. The chain links TRBV18 to TRBJ2-3; D is possibly TRBD2 (5 bases). This CDR3 is 16 amino acids long. Germline V CDR1 and CDR2: KGHSH, LQKENI. V was trimmed by 2 bases and J by 0 bases, leaving 12 bases between them. The chain's CDR3 is CASSPRAGGSTDTQYF. The CDR3 bases are TGTGCCAGCTCACCAAGGGCGGGTGGTAGCACAGATACGCAGTATTTT. Looking up the rest from reference TRBV18 and TRBJ2-3 gives the full variable domain: NAGVMQNPRHLVRRRGQEARLRCSPMKGHSHVYWYRQLPEEGLKFMVYLQKENIIDESGMPKERFSAEFPKEGPSILRIQQVVRGDSAAYFCASSPRAGGSTDTQYFGPGTRLTVL.

This clone came up a few times. V usage is TRBV25-1 and J usage is TRBJ2-3; D unresolved. The germline V and J ends were trimmed by 4 bases and 0 bases, with 8 bases remaining between them. Germline assignment: CDR1 MGHDK and CDR2 SYGVNS. The CDR3 totals 14 residues. The CDR3 is CASSGGLSTDTQYF. In nucleotides, the CDR3 is TGTGCCAGCAGTGGAGGCCTCAGCACAGATACGCAGTATTTT.

This clone has a handful of counts. The rearrangement links TRBV2 to TRBJ1-6; D not resolved. Trimming took off 9 bases at V and 6 bases at J, with 15 bases between the two ends. Germline loops: CDR1 SNHLY, CDR2 FYNNEI. CDR3 size: 14 residues. CDR3 nucleotide sequence: TGTGCCAGTGGTTTCGGGGAACGTAATTCACCCCTCCACTTT. Its protein is CASGFGERNSPLHF. Drawing the rest from reference TRBV2 and TRBJ1-6, the complete variable domain is EPEVTQTPSHQVTQMGQEVILRCVPISNHLYFYWYRQILGQKVEFLVSFYNNEISEKSEIFDDQFSVERPDGSNFTLKIRSTKLEDSAMYFCASGFGERNSPLHFGNGTRLTVT.

The table lists this clone with a few counts. V and J are TRBV5-1 and TRBJ2-1, with a possible D match to TRBD2 (6 bases). CDR1 and CDR2 (germline): SGHRS, YFSETQ. The CDR3 extends over 15 amino acids. The ends were cut back, 0 bases at V and 4 bases at J, with 11 bases in the middle. The CDR3 spells CASSLGDGGYNEQFF. The CDR3 region has the DNA TGCGCCAGCAGCTTGGGGGACGGGGGTTACAATGAGCAGTTCTTC.

The V call is TRBV5-1, the J call TRBJ2-7, with TRBD2 matching 9 bases. The germline gives CDR1 SGHRS, CDR2 YFSETQ. The trim removed 0 bases at V and 3 bases at J, leaving 7 bases unmatched. This CDR3 comprises 16 residues. CDR3 sequence reads: CASSLGLAGAFYEQYF. The CDR3 DNA sequence: TGCGCCAGCAGCTTGGGGTTAGCGGGGGCCTTCTACGAGCAGTACTTC.